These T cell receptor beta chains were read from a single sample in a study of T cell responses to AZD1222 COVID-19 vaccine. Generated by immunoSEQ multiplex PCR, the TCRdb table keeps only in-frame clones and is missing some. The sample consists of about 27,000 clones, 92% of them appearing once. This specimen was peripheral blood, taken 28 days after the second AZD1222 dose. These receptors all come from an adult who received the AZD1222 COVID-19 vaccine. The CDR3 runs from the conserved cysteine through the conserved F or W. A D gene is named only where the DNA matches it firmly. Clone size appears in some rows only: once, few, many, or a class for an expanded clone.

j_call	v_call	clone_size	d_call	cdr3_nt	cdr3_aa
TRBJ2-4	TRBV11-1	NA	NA	TGTGCCAGCAGCTTTTCGGGGGTCAACATTCAGTACTTC	CASSFSGVNIQYF
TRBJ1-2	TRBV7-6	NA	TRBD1	TGTGCCAGCAGCTCCTCTGGACAGGGTTCTAACTATGGCTACACCTTC	CASSSSGQGSNYGYTF
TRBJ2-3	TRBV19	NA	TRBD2	TGTGCCAGTAGTGCCCCCGGGGGGGTTCGTGGAGATACGCAGTATTTT	CASSAPGGVRGDTQYF
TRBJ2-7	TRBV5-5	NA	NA	TGTGCCAGCAGCTTGTCGACAAGCTCCTACGAGCAGTACTTC	CASSLSTSSYEQYF
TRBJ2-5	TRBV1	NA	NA	TGCACCAGCAGCCAAGATCGGTCACCGGATACTAGCGGGAGGGGGCCCCAGTACTTC	CTSSQDRSPDTSGRGPQYF
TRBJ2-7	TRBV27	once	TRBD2	TGTGCCAGCAGTCCCATGACTAGCGGGAGCGAGCAGTACTTC	CASSPMTSGSEQYF
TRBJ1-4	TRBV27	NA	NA	TGTGCCAGCAGTTCCTCATCAGGAGTCGGCAATGAAAAACTGTTTTTT	CASSSSSGVGNEKLFF
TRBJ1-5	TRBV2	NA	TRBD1	TGTGCCAGCAGTGGGACAGGAGGTAATCAGCCCCAGCATTTT	CASSGTGGNQPQHF
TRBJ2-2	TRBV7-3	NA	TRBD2	TGTGCCAGCAGCCCGGCGCGGGAGGGACTTTGGGGCGGGGAGCTGTTTTTT	CASSPAREGLWGGELFF
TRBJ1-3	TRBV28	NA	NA	TGTGCCAGCAGGCCACCCCTCAAGCCGAGCTCTGGAAACACCATATATTTT	CASRPPLKPSSGNTIYF
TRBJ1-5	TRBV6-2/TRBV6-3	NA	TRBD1	TGTGCCAGCAGTTACTCGGGACAGGGGTTACGGAGCAATCAGCCCCAGCATTTT	CASSYSGQGLRSNQPQHF
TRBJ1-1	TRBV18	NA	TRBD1	TGTGCCAGCTCGTGGACAGGGGACAATGTTGAAGCTTTCTTT	CASSWTGDNVEAFF
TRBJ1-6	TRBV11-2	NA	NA	TGTGCCAGCAGCTTAGCGGCGTTTAATTCACCCCTCCACTTT	CASSLAAFNSPLHF
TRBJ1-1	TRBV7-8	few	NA	TGTGCCAGCATCCCCATCACAGGGAACGAAGCTTTCTTT	CASIPITGNEAFF
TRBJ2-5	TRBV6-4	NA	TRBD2	TGTGCCAGCAGTGGGGAAGCGGGGGATCAAGAGACCCAGTACTTC	CASSGEAGDQETQYF
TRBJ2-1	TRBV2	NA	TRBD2	TGTGCCAGCGCACTGGGACTAGCGGGAGTTGGGCAGTTCTTC	CASALGLAGVGQFF
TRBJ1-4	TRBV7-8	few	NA	TGTGCCAGCAGCTCCGAAAGGGGTGAAAAACTGTTTTTT	CASSSERGEKLFF
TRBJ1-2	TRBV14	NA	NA	TGTGCCAGCAGCCAAGATGCCCCTATCCTAGCGAACTATGGCTACACCTTC	CASSQDAPILANYGYTF
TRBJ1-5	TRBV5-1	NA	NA	TGCGCCAGCAGTCCAGGGCCCGATCAGCCCCAGCATTTT	CASSPGPDQPQHF
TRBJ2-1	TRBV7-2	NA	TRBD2	TGTGCCAGCAGCTCGGTGACTAGCGGGAGTTTATATGAGCAGTTCTTC	CASSSVTSGSLYEQFF
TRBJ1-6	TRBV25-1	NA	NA	TGTGCCAGCAGTGGCGCGGGGGGGAATTCACCCCTCCACTTT	CASSGAGGNSPLHF
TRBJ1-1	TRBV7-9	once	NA	TGTGCCAGCAGCTCCTATAGACTTGGACAGACGAACACTGAAGCTTTCTTT	CASSSYRLGQTNTEAFF
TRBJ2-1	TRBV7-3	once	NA	TGTGCCAGCAGCTTAACGACTAAATGGGGACACAATGAGCAGTTCTTC	CASSLTTKWGHNEQFF
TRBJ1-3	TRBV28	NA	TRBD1	TGTGCCAGCAGTTTCGATGGGACAGCAACTATCTCTGGAAACACCATATATTTT	CASSFDGTATISGNTIYF
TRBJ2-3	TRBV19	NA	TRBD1	TGTGCCAGTAGTGGGGACAGTACAGATACGCAGTATTTT	CASSGDSTDTQYF
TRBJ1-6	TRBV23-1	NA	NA	TGCGCCAGCAGTCCATGGGACACGGGACAACCCCTCCACTTT	CASSPWDTGQPLHF
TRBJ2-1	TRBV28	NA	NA	TGTGCCAGCAGTTTAGTGCTAGCGCGAAATGAGCAGTTCTTC	CASSLVLARNEQFF
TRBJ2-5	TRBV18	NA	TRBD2	TGTGCCAGCTCACCCGGGGGGATAATTGAAGAGACCCAGTACTTC	CASSPGGIIEETQYF
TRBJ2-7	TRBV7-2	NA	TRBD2	TGTGCCAGCAGCTTAGGCGGGACTAGCGGGAGCTTTTCCTACGAGCAGTACTTC	CASSLGGTSGSFSYEQYF
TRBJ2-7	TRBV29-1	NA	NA	TGCAGCGTCGAGGGACGTACTAGCCTACAAAGCTCCTACGAGCAGTACTTC	CSVEGRTSLQSSYEQYF
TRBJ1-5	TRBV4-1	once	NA	TGCGCCAGCAGCCAAGATTACACACGGGACACCAGTGTGAAGCCCCAGCATTTT	CASSQDYTRDTSVKPQHF
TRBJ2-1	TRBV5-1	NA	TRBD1	TGCGCCAGCACCGGGACAGGGGTATCCTACAATGAGCAGTTCTTC	CASTGTGVSYNEQFF
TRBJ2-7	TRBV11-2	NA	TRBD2	TGTGCCAGCAGCTTCGGGAGCGGGAATATGTACGAGCAGTACTTC	CASSFGSGNMYEQYF
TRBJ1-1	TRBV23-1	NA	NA	TGCGCCAGCAGTCCCGCTTTTACCTTGAACACTGAAGCTTTCTTT	CASSPAFTLNTEAFF
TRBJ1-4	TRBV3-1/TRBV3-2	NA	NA	TGTGCCAGCAGCCCGAAGGGGGGAGGGCTGTTTTTT	CASSPKGGGLFF
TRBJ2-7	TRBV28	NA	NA	TGTGCCAGCAGTTTTCTAACGATACAAGGGTTAACCTACGAGCAGTACTTC	CASSFLTIQGLTYEQYF
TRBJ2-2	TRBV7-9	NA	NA	TGTGCCAGCAGCCCACAGACAGGTCGGCTCACCGGGGAGCTGTTTTTT	CASSPQTGRLTGELFF
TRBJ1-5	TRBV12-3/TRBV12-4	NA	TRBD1	TGTGCCAGCAGCCCGGGACAGGCGAAGCCCCAGCATTTT	CASSPGQAKPQHF
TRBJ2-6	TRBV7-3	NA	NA	TGTGCCAGCAGCTTAAGAGGAGCAGGTGGGGCCAACGTCCTGACTTTC	CASSLRGAGGANVLTF
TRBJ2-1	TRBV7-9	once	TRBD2	TGTGCCAGCAGCTCTAGCGGGAGGCCTAACTACAATGAGCAGTTCTTC	CASSSSGRPNYNEQFF
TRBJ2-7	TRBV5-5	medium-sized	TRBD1	TGTGCCAGCAGCTTGGCGGGACAGACGACCTACGAGCAGTACTTC	CASSLAGQTTYEQYF
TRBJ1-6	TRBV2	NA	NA	TGTGCCAGCTCGGGGGACTCCTATAATTCACCCCTCCACTTT	CASSGDSYNSPLHF
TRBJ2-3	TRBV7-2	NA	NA	TGTGCCAGCAGCTTATCCGCCCCACTCACAGATACGCAGTATTTT	CASSLSAPLTDTQYF
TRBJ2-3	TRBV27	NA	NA	TGTGCCAGCAGTGTATCGGGACGTCGCACAGATACGCAGTATTTT	CASSVSGRRTDTQYF
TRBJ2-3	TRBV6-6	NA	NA	TGTGCCAGCACGGCAGATAGCACAGATACGCAGTATTTT	CASTADSTDTQYF
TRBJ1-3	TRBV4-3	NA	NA	TGCGCCAGCAGCCAATCATTTAGGGCCGGCTCTGGAAACACCATATATTTT	CASSQSFRAGSGNTIYF
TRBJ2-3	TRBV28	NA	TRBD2	TGTGCCAGCAAAATAGGCGGGAGGGACACAGATACGCAGTATTTT	CASKIGGRDTDTQYF
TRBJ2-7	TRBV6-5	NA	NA	TGTGCCAGCAGCAAGCCGGGACGACGCTACGAGCAGTACTTC	CASSKPGRRYEQYF
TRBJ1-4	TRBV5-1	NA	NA	TGCGCCAGCAGCTTGAACGTGGCAGGGGCTGACCGGGTGGAAAAACTGTTTTTT	CASSLNVAGADRVEKLFF
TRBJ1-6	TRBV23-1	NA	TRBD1	TGCGCCAGCAGTCAATACTTAGATGGAGGGGGCAATTCACCCCTCCACTTT	CASSQYLDGGGNSPLHF